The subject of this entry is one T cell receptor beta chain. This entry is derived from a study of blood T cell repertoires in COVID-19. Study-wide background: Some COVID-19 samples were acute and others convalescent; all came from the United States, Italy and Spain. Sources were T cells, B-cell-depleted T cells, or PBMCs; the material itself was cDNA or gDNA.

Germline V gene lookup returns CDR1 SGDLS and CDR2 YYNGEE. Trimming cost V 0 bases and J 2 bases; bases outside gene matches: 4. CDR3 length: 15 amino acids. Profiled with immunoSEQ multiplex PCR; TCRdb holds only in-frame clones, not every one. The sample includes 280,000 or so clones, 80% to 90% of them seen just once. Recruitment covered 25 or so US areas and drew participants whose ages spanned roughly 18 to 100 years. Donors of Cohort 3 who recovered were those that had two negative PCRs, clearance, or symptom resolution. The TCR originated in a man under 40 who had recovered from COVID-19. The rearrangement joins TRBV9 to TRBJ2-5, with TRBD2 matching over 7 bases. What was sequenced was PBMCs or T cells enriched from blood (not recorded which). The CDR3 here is CASSVGAGNQETQYF. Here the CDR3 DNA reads TGTGCCAGCAGCGTAGGAGCGGGGAATCAAGAGACCCAGTACTTC.